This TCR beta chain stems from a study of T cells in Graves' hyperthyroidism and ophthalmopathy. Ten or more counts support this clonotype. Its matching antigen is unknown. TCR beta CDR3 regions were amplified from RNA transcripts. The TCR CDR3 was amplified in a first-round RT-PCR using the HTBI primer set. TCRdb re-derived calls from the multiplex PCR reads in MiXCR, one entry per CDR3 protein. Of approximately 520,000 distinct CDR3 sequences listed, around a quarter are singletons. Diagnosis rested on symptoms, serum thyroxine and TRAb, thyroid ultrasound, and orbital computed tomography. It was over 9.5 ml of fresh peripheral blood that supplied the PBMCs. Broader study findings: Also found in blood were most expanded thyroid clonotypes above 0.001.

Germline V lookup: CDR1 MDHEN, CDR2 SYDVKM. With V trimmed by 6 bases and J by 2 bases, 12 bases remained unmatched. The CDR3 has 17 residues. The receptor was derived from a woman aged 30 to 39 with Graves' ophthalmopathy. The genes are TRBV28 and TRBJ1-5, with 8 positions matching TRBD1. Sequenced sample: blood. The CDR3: CASRSPQGARGNQPQHF. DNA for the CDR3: TGTGCCAGCAGATCGCCCCAGGGGGCGCGGGGCAATCAGCCCCAGCATTTT.